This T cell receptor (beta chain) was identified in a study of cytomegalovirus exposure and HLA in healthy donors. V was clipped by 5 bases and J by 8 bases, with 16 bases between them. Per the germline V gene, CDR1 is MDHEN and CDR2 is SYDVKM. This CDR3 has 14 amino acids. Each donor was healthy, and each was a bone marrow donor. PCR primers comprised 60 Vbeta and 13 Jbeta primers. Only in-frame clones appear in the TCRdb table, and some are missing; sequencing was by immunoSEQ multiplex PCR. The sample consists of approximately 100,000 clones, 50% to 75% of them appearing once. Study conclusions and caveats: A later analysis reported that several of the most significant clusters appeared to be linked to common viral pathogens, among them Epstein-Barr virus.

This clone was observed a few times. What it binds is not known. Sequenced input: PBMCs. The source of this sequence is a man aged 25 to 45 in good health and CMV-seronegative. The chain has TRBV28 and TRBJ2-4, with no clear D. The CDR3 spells CASSSGPLRHIQYF. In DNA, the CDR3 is TGTGCCAGCAGTAGTGGCCCCTTGAGGCACATTCAGTACTTC.